Given below is one T cell receptor (beta chain) in context. This CDR3 spans 14 amino acids. V lost 3 bases, J lost 2 bases, and 8 bases lay in between. Per the germline V gene, CDR1 is SGHTA and CDR2 is FQGNSA. This sample is drawn from a study of blood T cell repertoires in COVID-19. Under the authors' procedure: Reference gene primer amplification yielded estimated nucleated cell counts. Generated by immunoSEQ multiplex PCR, the TCRdb table keeps only in-frame clones and is missing some. From that table come the V and J calls and clone size; the DNA was used to work out D and trimming. Here the sample spans 60,000 to 85,000 clones, 70% to 80% being singletons.

V is TRBV7-2 and J is TRBJ2-1, with D possibly TRBD1 on 6 matching bases. The sequenced material came from peripheral blood. This TCR derives from a human donor in a cohort sampled during active COVID-19. The CDR3 nucleotides are TGTGCCAGCAGCTTCGGACAGACCTACAATGAGCAGTTCTTC. Its translation is CASSFGQTYNEQFF.